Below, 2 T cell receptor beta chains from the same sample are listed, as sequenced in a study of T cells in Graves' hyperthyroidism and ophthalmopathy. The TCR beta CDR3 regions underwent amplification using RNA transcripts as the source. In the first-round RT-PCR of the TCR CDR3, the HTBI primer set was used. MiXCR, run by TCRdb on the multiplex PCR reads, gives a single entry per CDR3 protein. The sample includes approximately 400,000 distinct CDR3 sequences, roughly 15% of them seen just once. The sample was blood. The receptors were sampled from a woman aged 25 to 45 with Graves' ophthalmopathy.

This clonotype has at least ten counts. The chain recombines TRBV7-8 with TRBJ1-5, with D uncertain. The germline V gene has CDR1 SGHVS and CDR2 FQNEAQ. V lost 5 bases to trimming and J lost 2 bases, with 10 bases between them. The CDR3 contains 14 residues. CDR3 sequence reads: CASSASMGNQPQHF. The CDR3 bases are TGTGCCAGCAGCGCCTCAATGGGCAATCAGCCCCAGCATTTT.

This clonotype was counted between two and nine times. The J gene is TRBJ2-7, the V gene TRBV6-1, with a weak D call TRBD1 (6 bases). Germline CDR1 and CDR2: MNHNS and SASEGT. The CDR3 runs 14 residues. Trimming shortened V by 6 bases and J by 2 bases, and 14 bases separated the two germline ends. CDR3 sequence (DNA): TGTGCCAGCAGATTGACAGGTTCGACCTACGAGCAGTACTTC. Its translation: CASRLTGSTYEQYF.